This TCR beta chain was documented in a study of T-cell memory formation after mild COVID-19. Study-wide results and limits: Clones shrinking from day 15 to 85 showed even CD4/CD8 mixes; later expanders tilted CD4+. Those CD4+ clones that contracted were mainly in CM and EM (CD8+ ones in EMRA). Some SARS-CoV-2-responding clones were already detected in memory before infection.

As to this clonotype: Its antigen is undetermined.

This CDR3 has 16 amino acids. V gave up 6 bases and J gave up 0 bases, with 15 bases separating them. Germline V gene lookup returns CDR1 MNHEY and CDR2 SVGAGI. Employing constant-segment primers, 5'RACE generated TCR alpha and TCR beta cDNA libraries bearing sample barcodes and UMIs. TCRdb redid the calling of the 5' RACE reads with MiXCR, one entry per CDR3 protein. The sample carries roughly 150,000 distinct CDR3 sequences, roughly 15% recorded once. The sequenced material came from PBMCs or a T cell subset sorted from them (not recorded which). The receptor was isolated from an adult woman who had mild COVID-19 (a few samples of this study predate the infection). Cell type and time point are not known. The chain carries TRBV6-5 and TRBJ2-1; D perhaps matches TRBD2 (6 bases). The CDR3 is CASSSSRDSSYNEQFF. The CDR3 DNA sequence: TGTGCCAGCAGCTCTTCCAGGGACTCCTCCTACAATGAGCAGTTCTTC.